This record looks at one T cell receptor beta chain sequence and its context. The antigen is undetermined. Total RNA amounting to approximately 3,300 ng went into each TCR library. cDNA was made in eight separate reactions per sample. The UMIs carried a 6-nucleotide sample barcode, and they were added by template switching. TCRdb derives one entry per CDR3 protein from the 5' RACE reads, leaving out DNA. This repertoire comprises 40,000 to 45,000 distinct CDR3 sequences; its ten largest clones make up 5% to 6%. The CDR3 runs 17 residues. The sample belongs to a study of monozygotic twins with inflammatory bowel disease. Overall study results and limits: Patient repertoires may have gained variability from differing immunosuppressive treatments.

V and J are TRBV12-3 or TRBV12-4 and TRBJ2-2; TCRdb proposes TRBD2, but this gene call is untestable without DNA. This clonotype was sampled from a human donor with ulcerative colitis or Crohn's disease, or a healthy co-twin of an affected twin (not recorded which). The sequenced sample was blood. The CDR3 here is CASRSRLAGSNTGELFF.